The sequence of this T cell receptor (beta chain) was determined in a study of Tregs in tolerant kidney transplant recipients. Study-wide results and limits: The most relevant donor-specific Treg TCRbeta repertoire apparently came from expansion with activated donor B cells. Biological reproducibility was not directly addressed in this study.

Worth noting for this clone: The antigen is undetermined.

Thawed PBMCs were FACS-sorted into unstimulated CD4+CD25+CD127- regulatory T cells, CD4+CD25- non-regulatory cells, CD4 and CD8 cells. The assay was immunoSEQ multiplex PCR, and TCRdb's table has in-frame clones only and misses some. In the table there are under 100,000 clones, around 90% of which are singletons. CDR1 is SGHNT and CDR2 is YYREEE in the germline V gene (reference sequence). The J segment lost 4 bases and the V segment lost 0 bases, leaving 12 bases of the junction unmatched. This CDR3 spans 18 amino acids. The sequence came from a human donor in good health. What was sequenced was CD8+ T cells from blood. The V call is TRBV5-4, the J call TRBJ2-2; 7 bases are shared with TRBD1. CDR3 region: CASSLGRLRGLGTGELFF. Written as DNA, the CDR3 is TGTGCCAGCAGCTTGGGACGCCTGAGGGGGCTGGGCACCGGGGAGCTGTTTTTT.